This T cell receptor beta chain was found in a study of cytomegalovirus exposure and HLA in healthy donors. Broader study findings: According to a later analysis, donors in an Asian-associated ancestry cluster reportedly had fewer N-insertions than the roughly 670-donor mean.

Both 60 Vbeta primers and 13 Jbeta primers went into the PCR. Only in-frame clones appear in the TCRdb table, and some are missing; sequencing was by immunoSEQ multiplex PCR. The sample yields approximately 190,000 clones, 10% to 15% seen once. Germline V CDR1 and CDR2: SNHLY, FYNNEI. The CDR3 totals 16 residues. Germline trimming cut 2 bases from V and 5 bases from J; bases unmatched to any gene: 7. This clone came up a few times. Its antigen is still unknown. This receptor was obtained from a man aged 45 to 65 in good health and CMV-seropositive. Sequenced sample: PBMCs. The genes are TRBV2 and TRBJ2-3, with TRBD2 matching 10 bases. Here the CDR3 reads CASSEFRTSGEDTQYF. Here the CDR3 DNA reads TGTGCCAGCAGTGAATTTCGAACTAGCGGGGAAGATACGCAGTATTTT.